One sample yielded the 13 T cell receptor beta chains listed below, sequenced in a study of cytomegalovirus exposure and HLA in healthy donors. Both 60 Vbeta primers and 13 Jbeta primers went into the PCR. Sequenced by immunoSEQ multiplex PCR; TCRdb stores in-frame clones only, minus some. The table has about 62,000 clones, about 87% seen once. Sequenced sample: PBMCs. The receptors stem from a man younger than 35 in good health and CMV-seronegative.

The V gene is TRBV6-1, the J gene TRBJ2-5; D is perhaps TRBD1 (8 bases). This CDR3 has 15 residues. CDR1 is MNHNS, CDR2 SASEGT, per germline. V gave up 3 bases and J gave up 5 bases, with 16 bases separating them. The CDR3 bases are TGTGCCAGCAGTGAGGGCGGACAGGGAGGGGAGACCCAGTACTTC. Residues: CASSEGGQGGETQYF.

The CDR3 is CASSSTETDSYEQYF. Written as DNA, the CDR3 is TGTGCCAGCAGCTCGACGGAGACGGACTCCTACGAGCAGTACTTC. The chain carries TRBV13 and TRBJ2-7; D uncertain. This CDR3 is built from 15 residues. Germline V gene sequence: CDR1 PRHDT, CDR2 FYEKMQ (reference sequence). V lost 4 bases and J 0 bases, leaving 13 bases between the germline ends.

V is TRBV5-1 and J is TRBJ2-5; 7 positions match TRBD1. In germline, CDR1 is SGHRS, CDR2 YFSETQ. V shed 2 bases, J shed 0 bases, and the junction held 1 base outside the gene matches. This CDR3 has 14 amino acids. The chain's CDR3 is CASSLQGNQETQYF. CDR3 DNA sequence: TGCGCCAGCAGCTTACAGGGGAACCAAGAGACCCAGTACTTC.

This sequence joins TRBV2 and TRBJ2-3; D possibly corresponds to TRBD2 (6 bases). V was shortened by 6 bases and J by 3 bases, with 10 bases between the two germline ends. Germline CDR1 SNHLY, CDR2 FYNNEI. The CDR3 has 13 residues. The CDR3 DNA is TGTGCCAGCAGAAGGGACTTGACAGATACGCAGTATTTT. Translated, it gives CASRRDLTDTQYF.

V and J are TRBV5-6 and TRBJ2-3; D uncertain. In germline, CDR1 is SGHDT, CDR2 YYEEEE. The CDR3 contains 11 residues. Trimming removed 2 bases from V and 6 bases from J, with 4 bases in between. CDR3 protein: CASSFGDTQYF. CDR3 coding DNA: TGTGCCAGCAGCTTCGGGGATACGCAGTATTTT.

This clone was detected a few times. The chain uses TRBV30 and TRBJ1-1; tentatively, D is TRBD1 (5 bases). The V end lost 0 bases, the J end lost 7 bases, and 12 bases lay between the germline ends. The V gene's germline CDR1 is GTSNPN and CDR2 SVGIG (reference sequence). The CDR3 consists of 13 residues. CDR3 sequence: CAWSVGEAVEAFF. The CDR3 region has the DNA TGTGCCTGGAGTGTAGGGGAGGCAGTTGAAGCTTTCTTT.

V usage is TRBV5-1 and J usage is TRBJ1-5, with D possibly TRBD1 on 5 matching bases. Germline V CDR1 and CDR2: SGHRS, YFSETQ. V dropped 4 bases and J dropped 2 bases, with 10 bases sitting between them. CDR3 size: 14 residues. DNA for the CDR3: TGCGCCAGCAGCCAAACAGGCGGCAATCAGCCCCAGCATTTT. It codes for CASSQTGGNQPQHF.

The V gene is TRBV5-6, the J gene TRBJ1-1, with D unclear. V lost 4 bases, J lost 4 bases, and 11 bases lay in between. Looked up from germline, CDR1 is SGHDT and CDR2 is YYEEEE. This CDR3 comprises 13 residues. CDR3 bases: TGTGCCAGCAGCCCATCCTACAGCACTGAAGCTTTCTTT. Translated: CASSPSYSTEAFF.

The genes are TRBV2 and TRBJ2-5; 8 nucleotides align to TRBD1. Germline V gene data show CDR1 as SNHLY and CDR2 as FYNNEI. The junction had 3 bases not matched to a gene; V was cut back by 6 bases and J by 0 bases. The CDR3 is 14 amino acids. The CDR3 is CASSRQGYQETQYF. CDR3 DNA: TGTGCCAGCAGCAGACAGGGGTACCAAGAGACCCAGTACTTC.

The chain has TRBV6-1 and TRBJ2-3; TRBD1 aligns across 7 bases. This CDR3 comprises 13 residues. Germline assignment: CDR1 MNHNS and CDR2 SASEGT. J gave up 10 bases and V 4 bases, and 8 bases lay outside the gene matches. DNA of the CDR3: TGTGCCAGCAGTGGATACAGGGGTGGCTCGCAGTATTTT. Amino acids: CASSGYRGGSQYF.

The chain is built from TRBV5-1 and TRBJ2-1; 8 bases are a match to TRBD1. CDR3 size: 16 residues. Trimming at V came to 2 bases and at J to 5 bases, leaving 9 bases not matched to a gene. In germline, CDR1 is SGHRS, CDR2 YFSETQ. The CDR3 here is CASSLLQGASNNEQFF. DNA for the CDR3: TGCGCCAGCAGCTTACTCCAGGGGGCAAGTAACAATGAGCAGTTCTTC.

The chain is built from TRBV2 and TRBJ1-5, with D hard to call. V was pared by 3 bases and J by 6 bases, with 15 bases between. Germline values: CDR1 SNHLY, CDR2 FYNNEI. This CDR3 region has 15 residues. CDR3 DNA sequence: TGTGCCAGCAGTGACCAGTCCGGGGTGGCTCAGCCCCAGCATTTT. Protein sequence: CASSDQSGVAQPQHF. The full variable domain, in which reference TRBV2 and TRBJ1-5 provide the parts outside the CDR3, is EPEVTQTPSHQVTQMGQEVILRCVPISNHLYFYWYRQILGQKVEFLVSFYNNEISEKSEIFDDQFSVERPDGSNFTLKIRSTKLEDSAMYFCASSDQSGVAQPQHFGDGTRLSIL.

In nucleotides, the CDR3 is TGCAGCGTTGAAGATCTCTACGGGAACTCTGGAAACACCATATATTTT. Amino acid sequence: CSVEDLYGNSGNTIYF. This chain connects TRBV29-1 to TRBJ1-3, with D uncertain. The V gene's germline CDR1 is SQVTM and CDR2 ANQGSEA. The length of the CDR3 is 16 residues. Deletions cut 0 bases from V and 0 bases from J, with 12 bases between.